This paragraph covers one T cell receptor (beta chain) sequence. These data belong to a study of blood T cell repertoires in COVID-19. Study in general: Acute and convalescent COVID-19 samples came from the United States, Italy and Spain.

Looked up from germline, CDR1 is MDHEN and CDR2 is SYDVKM. The CDR3 runs 14 residues. Trimming took 6 bases from V and 4 from J; bases not matched to a gene: 5. Generated by immunoSEQ multiplex PCR, the TCRdb table keeps only in-frame clones and is missing some. Of 200,000 to 300,000 clones listed, roughly 86% are singletons. The rearrangement joins TRBV28 to TRBJ1-4; TRBD1 matches at 7 bases. Sequencing used peripheral blood. This sequence originates from a woman in her sixties or seventies with COVID-19, enrolled during active disease. The CDR3 bases are TGTGCCAGCAGGCAACAGGGGCTTAATGAAAAACTGTTTTTT. Its translation is CASRQQGLNEKLFF. Variable domain in full (rest from reference TRBV28 and TRBJ1-4): DVKVTQSSRYLVKRTGEKVFLECVQDMDHENMFWYRQDPGLGLRLIYFSYDVKMKEKGDIPEGYSVSREKKERFSLILESASTNQTSMYLCASRQQGLNEKLFFGSGTQLSVL.